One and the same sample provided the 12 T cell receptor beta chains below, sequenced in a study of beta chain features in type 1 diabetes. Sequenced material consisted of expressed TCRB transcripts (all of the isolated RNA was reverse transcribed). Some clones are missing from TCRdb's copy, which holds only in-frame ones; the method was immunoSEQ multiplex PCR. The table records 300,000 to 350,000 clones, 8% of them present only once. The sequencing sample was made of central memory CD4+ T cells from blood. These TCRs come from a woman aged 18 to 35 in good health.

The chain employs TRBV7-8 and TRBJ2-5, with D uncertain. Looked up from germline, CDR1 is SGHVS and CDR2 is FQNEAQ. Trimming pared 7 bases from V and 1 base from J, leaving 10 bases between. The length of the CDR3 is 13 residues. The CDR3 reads CASTIDRQETQYF. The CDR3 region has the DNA TGTGCCAGCACGATTGATCGCCAAGAGACCCAGTACTTC.

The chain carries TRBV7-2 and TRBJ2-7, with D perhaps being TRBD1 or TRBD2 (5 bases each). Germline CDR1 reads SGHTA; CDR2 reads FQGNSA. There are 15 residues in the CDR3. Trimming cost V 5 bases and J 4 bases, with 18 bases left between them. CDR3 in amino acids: CASSKRDRLGYEQYF. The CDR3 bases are TGTGCCAGCAGCAAAAGGGACCGCTTGGGTTACGAGCAGTACTTC.

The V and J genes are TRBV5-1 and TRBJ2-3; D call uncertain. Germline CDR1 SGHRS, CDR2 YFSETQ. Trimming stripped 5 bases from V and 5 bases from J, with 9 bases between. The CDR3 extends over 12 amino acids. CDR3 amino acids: CASRPGLDTQYF. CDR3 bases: TGCGCCAGCAGGCCGGGCCTAGATACGCAGTATTTT.

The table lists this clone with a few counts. This chain's CDR3 is CASSPSKGVSEQYF. DNA for the CDR3: TGTGCCAGCTCACCCTCGAAGGGTGTCTCGGAGCAGTACTTC. The chain joins TRBV18 to TRBJ2-7, with D hard to call. Trimming took 3 bases from V and 7 from J, leaving 16 bases between them. Germline CDR1 is KGHSH and CDR2 is LQKENI. The CDR3 has 14 residues. Drawing the rest from reference TRBV18 and TRBJ2-7, the complete variable domain is NAGVMQNPRHLVRRRGQEARLRCSPMKGHSHVYWYRQLPEEGLKFMVYLQKENIIDESGMPKERFSAEFPKEGPSILRIQQVVRGDSAAYFCASSPSKGVSEQYFGPGTRLTVT.

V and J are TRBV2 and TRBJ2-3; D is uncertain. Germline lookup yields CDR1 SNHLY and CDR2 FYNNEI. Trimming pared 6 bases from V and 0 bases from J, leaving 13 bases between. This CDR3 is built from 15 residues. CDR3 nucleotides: TGTGCCAGCAGGGGAAGCGCCTCTAGCACAGATACGCAGTATTTT. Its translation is CASRGSASSTDTQYF.

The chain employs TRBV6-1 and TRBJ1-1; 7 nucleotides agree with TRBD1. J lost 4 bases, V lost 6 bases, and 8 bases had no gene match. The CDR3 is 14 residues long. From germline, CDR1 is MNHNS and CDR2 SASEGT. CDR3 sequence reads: CASRSGQAGTEAFF. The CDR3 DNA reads TGTGCCAGCAGAAGCGGACAGGCGGGCACTGAAGCTTTCTTT.

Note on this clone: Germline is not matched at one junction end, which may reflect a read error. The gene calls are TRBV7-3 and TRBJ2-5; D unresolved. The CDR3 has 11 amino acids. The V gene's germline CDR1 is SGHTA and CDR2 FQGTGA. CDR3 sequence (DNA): TGTGCCAGCAGCTCTACCGGGCAGCTGAACTTC. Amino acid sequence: CASSSTGQLNF. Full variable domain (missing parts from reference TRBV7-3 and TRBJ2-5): GAGVSQTPSNKVTEKGKYVELRCDPISGHTALYWYRQSLGQGPEFLIYFQGTGAADDSGLPNDRFFAVRPEGSVSTLKIQRTERGDSAVYLCASSSTGQLNFGPGTRLLVL.

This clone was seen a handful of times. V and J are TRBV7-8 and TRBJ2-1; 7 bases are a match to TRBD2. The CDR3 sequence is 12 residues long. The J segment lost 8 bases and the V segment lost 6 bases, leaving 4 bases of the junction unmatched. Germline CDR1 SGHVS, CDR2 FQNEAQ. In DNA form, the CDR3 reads TGTGCCAGCAGAAAAAGCGGGGATGAGCAGTTCTTC. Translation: CASRKSGDEQFF.

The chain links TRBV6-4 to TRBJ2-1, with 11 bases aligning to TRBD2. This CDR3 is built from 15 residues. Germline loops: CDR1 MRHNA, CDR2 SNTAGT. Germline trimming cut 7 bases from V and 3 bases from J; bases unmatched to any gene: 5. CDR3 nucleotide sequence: TGTGCCAGCACCGGAGGGACTAGCGGCTACAATGAGCAGTTCTTC. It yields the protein CASTGGTSGYNEQFF.

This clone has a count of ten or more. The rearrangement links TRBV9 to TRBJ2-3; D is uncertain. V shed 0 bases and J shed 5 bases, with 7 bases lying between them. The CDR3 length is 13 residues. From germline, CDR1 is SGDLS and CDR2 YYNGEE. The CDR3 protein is CASSVEMEDTQYF. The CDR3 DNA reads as TGTGCCAGCAGCGTAGAGATGGAAGATACGCAGTATTTT.

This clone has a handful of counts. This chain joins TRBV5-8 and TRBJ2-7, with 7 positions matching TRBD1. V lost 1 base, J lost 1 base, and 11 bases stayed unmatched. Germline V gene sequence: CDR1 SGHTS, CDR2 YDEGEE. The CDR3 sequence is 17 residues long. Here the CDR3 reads CASSLSGTAYLSYEQYF. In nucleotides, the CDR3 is TGTGCCAGCAGCTTGTCGGGGACAGCCTACTTGTCCTACGAGCAGTACTTC.

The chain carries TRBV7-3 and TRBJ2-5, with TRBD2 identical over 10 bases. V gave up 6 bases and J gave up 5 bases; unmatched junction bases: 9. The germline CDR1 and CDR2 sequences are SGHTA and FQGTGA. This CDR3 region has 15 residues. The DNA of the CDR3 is TGTGCCAGCAGGAAGGGGACTAGCGAGGTCGAGACCCAGTACTTC. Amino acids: CASRKGTSEVETQYF.